The T cell receptor (beta chain) described here comes from a study of blood T cell repertoires in COVID-19. Study-level background: Spain, Italy and the United States supplied samples that represented acute and convalescent COVID-19. Sources were T cells, B-cell-depleted T cells, or PBMCs; the material itself was cDNA or gDNA.

In the study's own analysis: Quantification of nucleated cells was approximated via reference gene primer amplification. Clones were sequenced by immunoSEQ multiplex PCR, and TCRdb holds only the in-frame ones, with some missing. For V, J and clone size, that table is used; D and trimming come from the DNA. Of about 250,000 clones listed, 89% are singletons. The CDR3 has 13 amino acids. The ends were cut back, 6 bases at V and 2 bases at J, with 9 bases in the middle. Germline values: CDR1 MNHEY, CDR2 SVGEGT. Only one count was recorded for this clone. V gene TRBV6-2 or TRBV6-3 combines with J gene TRBJ2-3, with unresolved D. The source material was peripheral blood. This clonotype was sampled from a woman in her forties who had recovered from COVID-19. The DNA of the CDR3 is TGTGCCAGCAGCCGCGACAACACAGATACGCAGTATTTT. Its translation: CASSRDNTDTQYF.